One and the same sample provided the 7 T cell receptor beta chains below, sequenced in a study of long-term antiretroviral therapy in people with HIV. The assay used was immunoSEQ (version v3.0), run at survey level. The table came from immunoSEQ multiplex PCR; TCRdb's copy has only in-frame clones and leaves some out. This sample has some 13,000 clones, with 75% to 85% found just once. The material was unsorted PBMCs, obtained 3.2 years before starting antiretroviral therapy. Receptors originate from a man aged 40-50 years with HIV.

The CDR3 spells CASSLAGNLMNTEAFF. The CDR3 DNA reads TGCGCCAGCAGCTTGGCCGGGAACCTTATGAACACTGAAGCTTTCTTT. The rearrangement links TRBV5-1 to TRBJ1-1; D gene uncertain. The CDR3 has 16 amino acids. Germline assignment: CDR1 SGHRS and CDR2 YFSETQ. The V end lost 0 bases, the J end lost 0 bases, and 12 bases lay between the germline ends.

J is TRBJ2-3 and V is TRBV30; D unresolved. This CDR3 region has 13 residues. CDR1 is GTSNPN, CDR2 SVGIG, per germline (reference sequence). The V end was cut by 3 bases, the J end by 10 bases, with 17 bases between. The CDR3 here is CAWSLTRPDPQYF. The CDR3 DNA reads TGTGCCTGGAGCTTAACTCGGCCAGACCCGCAGTATTTT.

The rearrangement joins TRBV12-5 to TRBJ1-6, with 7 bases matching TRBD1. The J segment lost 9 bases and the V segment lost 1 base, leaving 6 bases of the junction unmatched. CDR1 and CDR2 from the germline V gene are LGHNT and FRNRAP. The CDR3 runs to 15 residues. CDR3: CASGLEGASGSPLHF. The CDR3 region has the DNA TGTGCTAGTGGTTTGGAGGGGGCGAGTGGTTCACCCCTCCACTTT.

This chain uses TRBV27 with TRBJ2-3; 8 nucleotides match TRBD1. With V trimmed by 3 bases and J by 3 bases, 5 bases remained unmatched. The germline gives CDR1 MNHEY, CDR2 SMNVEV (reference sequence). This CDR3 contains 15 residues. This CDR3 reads CASSFQDRGTDTQYF. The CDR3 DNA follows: TGTGCCAGCAGTTTTCAAGACAGGGGAACAGATACGCAGTATTTT.

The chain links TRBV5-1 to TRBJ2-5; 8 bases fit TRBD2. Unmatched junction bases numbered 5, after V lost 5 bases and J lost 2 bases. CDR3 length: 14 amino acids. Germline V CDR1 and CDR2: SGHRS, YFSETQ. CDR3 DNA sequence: TGCGCCAGCAGACGTAGCGGGGTTCAAGAGACCCAGTACTTC. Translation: CASRRSGVQETQYF.

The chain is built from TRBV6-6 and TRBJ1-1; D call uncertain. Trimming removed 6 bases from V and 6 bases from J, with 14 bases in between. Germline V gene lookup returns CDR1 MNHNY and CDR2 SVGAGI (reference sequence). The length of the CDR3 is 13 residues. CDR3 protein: CASRWDDGAEAFF. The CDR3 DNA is TGTGCCAGCAGGTGGGATGACGGGGCTGAAGCTTTCTTT.

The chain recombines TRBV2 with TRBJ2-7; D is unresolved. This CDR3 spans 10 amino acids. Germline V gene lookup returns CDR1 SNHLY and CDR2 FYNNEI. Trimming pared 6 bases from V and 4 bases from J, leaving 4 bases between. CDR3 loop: CASREYEQYF. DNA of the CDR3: TGTGCCAGCAGGGAATACGAGCAGTACTTC.